Detailed here is one T cell receptor (beta chain). V lost 5 bases, J lost 2 bases, and 13 bases lay in between. The CDR3 consists of 15 residues. In germline, CDR1 is MNHEY, CDR2 SVGAGI. This entry belongs to a study of cytomegalovirus exposure and HLA in healthy donors. PCR amplification relied on 60 Vbeta primers (plus 13 Jbeta primers). Repertoires were generated with immunoSEQ multiplex PCR, while TCRdb's copy carries only in-frame clones and drops some. The sample yields under 150,000 clones, roughly two thirds seen once. This chain joins TRBV6-5 and TRBJ2-1; perhaps TRBD1 as D (5 bases). The sample was PBMCs. This sequence was found in a man aged 18 to 30 in good health and CMV-seropositive. The CDR3 DNA reads TGTGCCAGCAGTATTGTGACAGCAACCTACAATGAGCAGTTCTTC. Its protein is CASSIVTATYNEQFF.